These 12 T cell receptor beta chains were sequenced from one sample in a study of neurological immune-mediated disorders. From the 5' RACE reads, TCRdb called clonotypes with MiXCR, one entry per CDR3 protein. The sample includes about 84,000 distinct CDR3 sequences, 9% to 12% of them seen just once. The sample taken for sequencing was PBMCs. These TCRs come from a man between 35 and 55 years old in good health.

In its sample, this clonotype was seen many times. The chain carries TRBV15 and TRBJ1-3, with D unresolved. V was clipped by 5 bases and J by 1 base, with 3 bases between them. This CDR3 is 12 amino acids long. CDR1 and CDR2 (germline): LNHNV, YYDKDF (reference sequence). CDR3 loop: CATSASGNTIYF. CDR3 bases: TGTGCCACCAGCGCTTCTGGAAACACCATATATTTT.

This clonotype was seen ten or more times. The chain employs TRBV5-1 and TRBJ2-3, with TRBD2 matching over 10 bases. V lost 0 bases and J lost 5; bases outside the gene matches: 6. This CDR3 has 16 amino acids. Germline CDR1 and CDR2: SGHRS and YFSETQ. The CDR3: CASSLDSGGQEDTQYF. The CDR3 DNA is TGCGCCAGCAGCTTGGATAGCGGGGGGCAGGAAGATACGCAGTATTTT.

V and J are TRBV18 and TRBJ2-7; 7 bases line up with TRBD1. Germline V gene sequence: CDR1 KGHSH, CDR2 LQKENI. CDR3 length: 15 residues. After removal of 3 bases from V and 2 bases from J, the junction contained 7 bases not matched to a gene. CDR3 in DNA: TGTGCCAGCTCACCGGGGGACAGATTTCCCTACGAGCAGTACTTC. Protein sequence: CASSPGDRFPYEQYF.

This clonotype was seen ten or more times. J is TRBJ2-2 and V is TRBV24-1; perhaps TRBD1 as D (6 bases). Trimming took 4 bases from V and 8 from J, leaving 16 bases between them. The CDR3 loop spans 15 amino acids. Germline values: CDR1 KGHDR, CDR2 SFDVKD. The CDR3 loop reads CATSDPGQPRGELFF. The DNA of the CDR3 is TGTGCCACCAGTGACCCCGGACAGCCCCGAGGGGAGCTGTTTTTT.

This clonotype was seen repeatedly, ten times or more. Here the CDR3 DNA reads TGTGCCAGCAGCTTAGGTTTATGGGGGCAGCAGTACTTC. Protein product: CASSLGLWGQQYF. The rearrangement joins TRBV7-6 to TRBJ2-7; tentatively, D is TRBD1 (6 bases). The V and J ends lost 1 base and 8 bases respectively, with 12 bases between them. In germline, CDR1 is SGHVS, CDR2 FNYEAQ. This CDR3 has 13 amino acids.

This clonotype was seen repeatedly, ten times or more. The V and J genes are TRBV9 and TRBJ1-5, with TRBD1 identical over 10 bases. CDR3 length: 15 amino acids. CDR1 is SGDLS and CDR2 is YYNGEE in the germline V gene. J lost 6 bases, V lost 0 bases, and 3 bases had no gene match. This CDR3 is CASSVGQGAGQPQHF. The CDR3 region has the DNA TGTGCCAGCAGCGTAGGACAGGGGGCGGGTCAGCCCCAGCATTTT. The whole variable domain, filled in from reference TRBV9 and TRBJ1-5, reads DSGVTQTPKHLITATGQRVTLRCSPRSGDLSVYWYQQSLDQGLQFLIQYYNGEERAKGNILERFSAQQFPDLHSELNLSSLELGDSALYFCASSVGQGAGQPQHFGDGTRLSIL.

In this sample, this clonotype turned up many times. The CDR3 loop is CASSLSGGNTGELFF. The CDR3 DNA reads TGTGCCAGCAGTTTATCTGGCGGGAACACCGGGGAGCTGTTTTTT. V is TRBV28 and J is TRBJ2-2; D ambiguous. Trimming took 1 base from V and 1 from J, leaving 7 bases between them. Germline CDR1 MDHEN, CDR2 SYDVKM. The CDR3 is made up of 15 amino acids.

This clonotype has at least ten counts. The rearrangement uses TRBV29-1 and TRBJ2-3; D unclear. The CDR3 consists of 13 residues. In germline, CDR1 is SQVTM, CDR2 ANQGSEA. Trimming took off 3 bases at V and 6 bases at J, with 13 bases between the two ends. In nucleotides, the CDR3 is TGCAGCGTTGATTCGGGCCTCCCCGATACGCAGTATTTT. The encoded protein is CSVDSGLPDTQYF.

This clonotype was detected ten times or more. The V and J genes are TRBV2 and TRBJ2-5; TRBD2 matches at 9 bases. V lost 5 bases to trimming and J lost 2 bases; unmatched junction nucleotides: 12. CDR1 is SNHLY, CDR2 FYNNEI, per germline. CDR3 length: 17 amino acids. This CDR3 is CASSPGLAGTGQETQYF. DNA for the CDR3: TGTGCCAGCAGTCCCGGGCTAGCGGGGACGGGGCAAGAGACCCAGTACTTC.

This clonotype was seen a handful of times. The chain couples TRBV5-5 to TRBJ2-2; D may be TRBD1 (6 bases). The CDR3 runs to 15 residues. V was cut by 4 bases and J by 0 bases, with 10 bases left in between. Germline CDR1 SGHKS, CDR2 YYEKEE (reference sequence). The DNA for the CDR3 is TGTGCCAGCAGCGTTGGACAGTCGAACACCGGGGAGCTGTTTTTT. This gives the protein CASSVGQSNTGELFF.

At least ten counts were recorded for this clonotype. V usage is TRBV3-1 and J usage is TRBJ1-5; D unresolved. CDR1 and CDR2 (germline): LGHDT, YNNKEL (reference sequence). Between the trimmed V and J ends, which lost 4 bases and 7 bases, there was a span of 11 bases. This CDR3 comprises 13 residues. The chain's CDR3 is CASSPTLAQPQHF. As DNA, the CDR3 is TGTGCCAGCAGCCCTACCTTGGCGCAGCCCCAGCATTTT.

This clonotype was counted many times. The rearrangement joins TRBV7-6 to TRBJ2-2; no clear D gene. Looked up from germline, CDR1 is SGHVS and CDR2 is FNYEAQ. Trimming removed 6 bases from V and 0 bases from J, with 8 bases in between. CDR3 length: 14 amino acids. The CDR3 coding sequence is TGTGCCAGCAGGTCACTAACGAACACCGGGGAGCTGTTTTTT. It is translated as CASRSLTNTGELFF.